Below, one T cell receptor beta chain is given with its context. The data belong to a study of blood T cell repertoires in COVID-19. Whole-study context: Nucleic acid was either cDNA or gDNA, and it came from T cells, B-cell-depleted T cells, or PBMCs.

The CDR3 contains 16 residues. The V gene end was trimmed by 6 bases and the J gene end by 5 bases; junction bases not matched to a gene: 9. Germline values: CDR1 MNHNS, CDR2 SASEGT. In the source study's methods: Reference gene primer amplification yielded estimated nucleated cell counts. Repertoires were generated with immunoSEQ multiplex PCR, while TCRdb's copy carries only in-frame clones and drops some. The DNA was the basis for D and trimming; V, J and clone size are from that table. This table has more than 120,000 clones, around 88% appearing once. The origin of this receptor is a human donor in a cohort sampled during active COVID-19. The sample taken for sequencing was peripheral blood. V and J are TRBV6-1 and TRBJ1-6, with 8 nucleotides matching TRBD1. The CDR3 here is CASREPGQGNNSPLHF. The CDR3 DNA follows: TGTGCCAGCAGGGAACCTGGACAGGGTAATAATTCACCCCTCCACTTT.